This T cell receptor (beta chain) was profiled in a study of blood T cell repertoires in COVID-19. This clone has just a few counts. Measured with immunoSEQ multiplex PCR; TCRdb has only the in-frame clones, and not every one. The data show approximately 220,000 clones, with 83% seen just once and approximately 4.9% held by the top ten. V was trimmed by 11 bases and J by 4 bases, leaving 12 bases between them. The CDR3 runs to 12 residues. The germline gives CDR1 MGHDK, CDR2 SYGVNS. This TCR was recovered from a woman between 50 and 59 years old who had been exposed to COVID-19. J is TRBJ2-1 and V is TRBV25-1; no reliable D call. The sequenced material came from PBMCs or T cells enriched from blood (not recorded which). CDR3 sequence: CAGRRLYNEQFF. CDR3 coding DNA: TGTGCCGGCCGGAGATTATACAATGAGCAGTTCTTC.